These T cell receptor beta chains were read from a single sample in a study of T cell responses to AZD1222 COVID-19 vaccine. Produced via immunoSEQ multiplex PCR; TCRdb's table is partial and in-frame only. The sample shows 88,000 or so clones, roughly 89% of them seen only once. This sample comprised peripheral blood, obtained 28 days after the second AZD1222 dose. These receptors were taken from an adult who received the AZD1222 COVID-19 vaccine. CDR3s include the opening cysteine and the closing phenylalanine or tryptophan. The D gene is left open where the match is weak. For some rows the clone size is stated as once, few or many, or as a class when expanded; others skip it.

J gene	clone size	D gene	V gene	CDR3 DNA	CDR3 protein
TRBJ1-4	.	.	TRBV15	TGTGCCACCAGCAGAGACAGGGCGAATGAAAAACTGTTTTTT	CATSRDRANEKLFF
TRBJ2-1	.	TRBD2	TRBV5-1	TGCGCCAGCAGATTGGTAGCGGGGAGCTCCTACAATGAGCAGTTCTTC	CASRLVAGSSYNEQFF
TRBJ1-5	.	.	TRBV19	TGTGCCAGTAGCCCCGTAGAGATTAGCAATCAGCCCCAGCATTTT	CASSPVEISNQPQHF
TRBJ1-2	.	.	TRBV20-1	TGCAGTGCCCCGTTAGGCAGAGAAACCTTC	CSAPLGRETF
TRBJ2-5	.	.	TRBV12-3/TRBV12-4	TGTGCCAGCAGGGGAAACCAAGAGACCCAGTACTTC	CASRGNQETQYF
TRBJ2-1	.	.	TRBV6-5	TGTGCCAGCAGGCTTGGGCCTAGCGATGAGCAGTTCTTC	CASRLGPSDEQFF
TRBJ2-3	.	.	TRBV2	TGTGCCAGCAGTGAGGGGAGGACCAGCACAGATACGCAGTATTTT	CASSEGRTSTDTQYF
TRBJ2-5	.	.	TRBV11-2	TGTGCCAGCAGCCGCCGACAAGACGTCCTAGAGACCCAGTACTTC	CASSRRQDVLETQYF
TRBJ2-7	once	TRBD2	TRBV4-2	TGTGCCAGCAGCCAAGGGACTAGCGGGGGTGAATACGAGCAGTACTTC	CASSQGTSGGEYEQYF
TRBJ1-2	.	TRBD1	TRBV14	TGTGCCAGCAGCACTGGACAGGTGGCTTTCTATGGCTACACCTTC	CASSTGQVAFYGYTF
TRBJ2-1	once	TRBD1	TRBV7-9	TGTGCCAGCAGCTTCGCCAGGACAGGGGAGCAGTTCTTC	CASSFARTGEQFF
TRBJ1-2	few	TRBD1	TRBV2	TGTGCCAGCGGGAGACAGGGCCTCCCCTATGGCTACACCTTC	CASGRQGLPYGYTF
TRBJ2-5	once	.	TRBV7-8	TGTGCCAGCAGCCTTTCCCACGGCAGTCTCCAAGAGACCCAGTACTTC	CASSLSHGSLQETQYF
TRBJ2-1	.	.	TRBV7-2	TGTGCCAGCAGCTTACAACAGGGAAACTACAATGAGCAGTTCTTC	CASSLQQGNYNEQFF
TRBJ2-3	.	.	TRBV11-2	TGTGCCAGCAGCTTAGTGATGGAGAGCACAGATACGCAGTATTTT	CASSLVMESTDTQYF
TRBJ1-2	.	.	TRBV19	TGTGCCAGTCAAGACAGTTCCTTATACCGTGGCTACACCTTC	CASQDSSLYRGYTF
TRBJ2-1	.	TRBD2	TRBV7-3	TGTGCCAGCAGGTTTAGCGGGGGAGCGCACAATGAGCAGTTCTTC	CASRFSGGAHNEQFF
TRBJ2-3	.	TRBD2	TRBV3-1/TRBV3-2	TGTGCCAGCAGCCAAGGGGCGGGGGTGGCCACAGATACGCAGTATTTT	CASSQGAGVATDTQYF
TRBJ1-1	.	TRBD1	TRBV2	TGTGCCAGCACCGGGACAGGGACATTGAGAGCTTTCTTT	CASTGTGTLRAFF
TRBJ1-2	.	.	TRBV12-3/TRBV12-4	TGTGCCACGAGTGTGGAGGAGAACTATGGCTACACCTTC	CATSVEENYGYTF
TRBJ1-6	.	.	TRBV6-5	TGTGCCAGCAGTTACGGGGCGAGAGGGAATTCACCCCTCCACTTT	CASSYGARGNSPLHF
TRBJ1-1	.	TRBD1	TRBV5-5	TGTGCCAGCAGCCCGGGACAGACGAACACTGAAGCTTTCTTT	CASSPGQTNTEAFF
TRBJ2-2	.	TRBD2	TRBV9	TGTGCCAGCAGCCCTCGGGGGGAGGGCGGGGAGCTGTTTTTT	CASSPRGEGGELFF
TRBJ2-2	.	.	TRBV11-2	TGTGCCAGCAGCTTAGGCCTAGCCCTGTCCACCGGGGAGCTGTTTTTT	CASSLGLALSTGELFF
TRBJ1-1	.	.	TRBV5-4	TGTGCCGCAAAGGAGCGCGGCATGAACACTGAAGCTTTCTTT	CAAKERGMNTEAFF
TRBJ1-2	.	.	TRBV18	TGTGCCAGCTCACCACCAACCTCCTATGGCTACACCTTC	CASSPPTSYGYTF
TRBJ1-5	.	.	TRBV18	TGTGCCAGCTCGGGACAAGGGTTCAATCAGCCCCAGCATTTT	CASSGQGFNQPQHF
TRBJ2-1	.	TRBD1	TRBV4-1	TGCGCCAGCAGCCGCCTCACAGGGGGTTCCTACAATGAGCAGTTCTTC	CASSRLTGGSYNEQFF
TRBJ1-5	.	.	TRBV3-1/TRBV3-2	TGTGCCAGCAGTTCGGACGGTCATCAGCCCCAGCATTTT	CASSSDGHQPQHF
TRBJ2-5	.	.	TRBV11-2	TGTGCCAGCAGCTTAACCAGACGGTTGGAGACCCAGTACTTC	CASSLTRRLETQYF
TRBJ2-1	.	.	TRBV5-1	TGCGCCAGCAGCCGGGGACGTGAGCAGTTCTTC	CASSRGREQFF
TRBJ1-2	.	.	TRBV19	TGTGCCAGTAGTATTGAGTCCTATGGCTACACCTTC	CASSIESYGYTF
TRBJ1-2	.	.	TRBV19	TGTGCCAGTAGTATGAGCGCTAACTATGGCTACACCTTC	CASSMSANYGYTF
TRBJ1-4	.	.	TRBV7-8	TGTGCCAGCAGCCTGGGACTCCAAGAAAAACTGTTTTTT	CASSLGLQEKLFF
TRBJ1-5	few	.	TRBV19	TGTGCCAGTAGTATAGGAGAAGATCAGCCCCAGCATTTT	CASSIGEDQPQHF
TRBJ2-3	.	.	TRBV3-1/TRBV3-2	TGTGCCAGCAGCCAGGGGATCAAGGCCACAGATACGCAGTATTTT	CASSQGIKATDTQYF
TRBJ2-7	.	TRBD1	TRBV19	TGTGCCAGTAGTATTGGCCGGGGTGCAGGGGGCTTCTACGAGCAGTACTTC	CASSIGRGAGGFYEQYF
TRBJ2-6	few	TRBD1	TRBV10-3	TGTGCCATCAGTGAGTCTCTCGGACAGGGGGCATCCACTGGGGCCAACGTCCTGACTTTC	CAISESLGQGASTGANVLTF
TRBJ2-3	.	TRBD2	TRBV18	TGTGCCAGCTCACCACCCCTAGCGGGGACAGATACGCAGTATTTT	CASSPPLAGTDTQYF
TRBJ2-3	.	.	TRBV2	TGTGCCAGCAGTGCGGGCCAATATACGCAGTATTTT	CASSAGQYTQYF
TRBJ2-7	.	TRBD1	TRBV5-4	TGTGCCAGCAGCCGGGACAGGGGGTCGTACGAGCAGTACTTC	CASSRDRGSYEQYF
TRBJ2-5	.	.	TRBV12-3/TRBV12-4	TGTGCCAGCAGCCGACGGGGGTCAGAGACCCAGTACTTC	CASSRRGSETQYF
TRBJ2-3	.	TRBD2	TRBV2	TGTGCCGACACTAGCGGGGGACTTAGCACAGATACGCAGTATTTT	CADTSGGLSTDTQYF
TRBJ2-4	once	.	TRBV7-9	TGTGCCAGCAGCCAGGCGGCCTCAGCCAAAAACATTCAGTACTTC	CASSQAASAKNIQYF
TRBJ2-3	once	TRBD2	TRBV6-5	TGTGCCAGCAGTTACTCGAGGCGGGGGGGCACAGATACGCAGTATTTT	CASSYSRRGGTDTQYF
TRBJ1-2	.	TRBD1	TRBV29-1	TGCAGCGTCGAACAGGGGGCTGGCTATGGCTACACCTTC	CSVEQGAGYGYTF
TRBJ2-1	few	TRBD2	TRBV11-2	TGTGCCAGCAGCTTAGGCGGGAGGCAGTTCTTC	CASSLGGRQFF
TRBJ2-3	once	.	TRBV9	TGTGCCAGCAGCAGCCTGTCTCGAGGGCTTGGTCCGCAGTATTTT	CASSSLSRGLGPQYF